The entry below describes one T cell receptor beta chain. This clone registers as medium-sized (0.01 to 0.1%) by frequency; no count is noted. The antigen it binds to is not known. The read halts 3 residues ahead of the CDR3 end, with the missing end drawn from the germline J gene. The sample belongs to a study of Tregs in tolerant kidney transplant recipients (dated by TCRdb to about 2019). Context from the whole study: Before combined kidney and bone marrow transplantation, this study identified donor-specific regulatory T cells using TCRbeta sequencing and then followed those same cells after transplant. Paper-wide results and their limitations: The study was limited by small patient numbers, and the findings need validation in larger populations and under other immunosuppression protocols. For some patients the PCR primers changed over time, which made it impossible to compare the samples from those patients at the nucleotide level. Expanding Tregs with activated donor B cells appeared to identify the most biologically relevant and donor-specific TCRbeta repertoire. In tolerant patients, donor-specific Tregs expanded more than Tregs overall, which suggests antigen-driven rather than nonspecific expansion. Although technical replication error seemed to be minimal, the question of biological reproducibility was not addressed directly.

For TCRbeta CDR3 sequencing, genomic DNA from the sorted cells was extracted using the QIAGEN DNeasy Blood and Tissue Kit. High-throughput TCRbeta CDR3 sequencing, including PCR amplification with bias correction and internal controls, was performed commercially through immunoSEQ. The paper's data handling went like this. Unique productive TCRbeta sequences were defined by CDR3 nucleotide sequence when primers matched and otherwise by CDR3 amino acid sequence together with Vbeta and Jbeta genes. To correct for sorting error, sequences found in more than one sorted population at a frequency ratio of 2:1 or less were discarded, and the remaining shared sequences were assigned to the population with the higher frequency. A sequence counted as donor-reactive if, in CFSE-low cells, the sequence had a frequency of at least 0.01% and was expanded at least 5-fold compared with unstimulated cells. Repertoire divergence was quantified by Jensen-Shannon divergence calculated from the top 100 TCRbeta sequences ranked by frequency. When a sample had multiple sequencing runs, each run was corrected for sorting error separately and the runs were then pooled. Imported from immuneACCESS, the table was reduced by TCRdb to in-frame sequences with V and J called. These copies leave out some clones; in studies compared against another copy, an unresolved V gene accounts for under half, and the cause of the remainder is not known. The V and J calls and clone size are taken from that table; D and trimming were inferred from the DNA. This sample's listing comprises roughly 5,300 clones. Together, the top ten hold over 5.5% of the sample.

From the cysteine through the phenylalanine, the CDR3 covers 15 amino acids. Part of the CDR3 DNA is given, 36 bases translated from base 1. From V the trimming removes 1 base and from J it removes 0 bases, while the gene matches leave 3 bases of the junction unaccounted for. In the germline V gene, CDR1 corresponds to SGHRS and CDR2 to YFSETQ. Transplants used related donors with nonmyeloablative bone marrow transplantation; mixed chimerism was transient in the human trials. Thawed PBMCs were FACS-sorted into unstimulated Tregs (CD4+CD25+CD127-), CD4+ non-Tregs (CD4+CD25-), CD4 cells and CD8 cells. The patients were a few recipients of combined kidney and bone marrow transplants from the ITN036ST trial, and samples were available only from these trial subjects. Healthy control blood was processed to PBMCs with a Ficoll density gradient and then cryopreserved, whereas patient PBMCs were collected both before and after transplant.

The chain uses TRBV5-1 and TRBJ2-7, and TRBD1 matches 8 of the central bases. The receptor's source is a human patient who received a combined kidney and bone marrow transplant. Some T cells may be donor cells from the graft after a transplant. This specimen consisted of CD4+ T cells from blood (PBMCs), obtained approximately 15 months after the transplant. The CDR3 has the sequence CASSLRTGSSYEQYF. The covered CDR3 bases are TGCGCCAGCAGCTTGCGGACAGGGAGCTCCTACGAG.